The clone carrying this T cell receptor beta chain appeared once. Its target is unknown. The data derive from a study of CD8+ T cells in alopecia areata. Indicated treatment: oral pan-JAK inhibitor, 5-10 mg twice daily. Collection of lesional scalp punch biopsies and peripheral blood was performed in alopecia areata patients. CDR3 length: 13 residues. CDR1 ENHRY and CDR2 SYGVKD come from the germline V gene. Trimming took 10 bases from V and 1 from J; bases not matched to a gene: 5. Study-level points and caveats: While patients received tofacitinib, many expanded lesional clones remained present in scalp and blood. Scalp clonality decreased significantly with tofacitinib, and so did expanded CD8+ clones among the top 100.

cDNA reverse transcribed from extracted RNA served as the sequencing template. Clones were sequenced by immunoSEQ multiplex PCR, and TCRdb holds only the in-frame ones, with some missing. The table records around 100,000 clones, roughly three fifths of them present only once. The clonotype was recovered from a human donor with alopecia areata. The J gene is TRBJ2-5, the V gene TRBV10-3; 8 bases map to TRBD1. Sequenced material: CD4+ T cells sorted from blood, taken at week 24, from a patient treated with tofacitinib. CDR3 loop: CANSQGVQETQYF. For the CDR3, the DNA is TGTGCCAACTCACAGGGGGTCCAAGAGACCCAGTACTTC.